This TCR beta chain originates from a study of OX40 agonist ivuxolimab in advanced cancers. This clone was picked up a small number of times. Profiled with immunoSEQ multiplex PCR; TCRdb holds only in-frame clones, not every one. The data show around 20,000 clones, 60% to 85% seen once. This sample comprised CD4+ or CD8+ T cells sorted from blood, obtained in a trial of the OX40 agonist ivuxolimab. The origin of this receptor is an adult with an advanced solid tumor such as melanoma, head and neck, liver or kidney cancer.

CDR3 DNA: TGTGCCAGCAGTGCGGAACGGACCAATCAGCCCCAGCATTTT. It is translated as CASSAERTNQPQHF. V gene TRBV6-1 combines with J gene TRBJ1-5; D remains unclear. This CDR3 has 14 amino acids. V lost 4 bases to trimming and J lost 3 bases, with 10 bases between them. Germline lookup yields CDR1 MNHNS and CDR2 SASEGT.